Following are 12 T cell receptor beta chains from one sample sequenced in a study of cytomegalovirus exposure and HLA in healthy donors. Primers for the PCR totalled 60 Vbeta and 13 Jbeta. Produced via immunoSEQ multiplex PCR; TCRdb's table is partial and in-frame only. This sample has 40,000 to 55,000 clones, with approximately 85% found just once. Sequencing input: PBMCs. These receptors all come from a boy younger than 18 in good health and CMV-seropositive.

V usage is TRBV7-6 and J usage is TRBJ2-5, with 9 positions matching TRBD1. CDR3 length equals 14 residues. V was pared by 3 bases and J by 5 bases, with 4 bases of the junction left unmatched. Germline-derived CDR1 and CDR2 are SGHVS and FNYEAQ. The CDR3 loop reads CASSFWTGDETQYF. The CDR3 coding sequence is TGTGCCAGCAGCTTTTGGACAGGGGACGAGACCCAGTACTTC.

The chain carries TRBV28 and TRBJ2-3, with D unresolved. Per germline, CDR1 MDHEN and CDR2 SYDVKM. The CDR3 loop spans 15 amino acids. Trimming left V 6 bases short and J 1 base short, with 14 bases between. CDR3 DNA sequence: TGTGCCAGCAGCTCCTATCATCTCCGCACAGATACGCAGTATTTT. Protein: CASSSYHLRTDTQYF.

The chain joins TRBV27 to TRBJ2-3; TRBD2 agrees at 7 bases. After removal of 3 bases from V and 0 bases from J, the junction contained 6 bases not matched to a gene. CDR3 length equals 16 residues. In germline, CDR1 is MNHEY, CDR2 SMNVEV (reference sequence). The CDR3 loop reads CASSFSGGGSTDTQYF. The CDR3 DNA reads as TGTGCCAGCAGTTTTTCAGGCGGGGGTAGCACAGATACGCAGTATTTT.

As DNA, the CDR3 is TGTGCCAGTAGTCCAGGCCTATATGGCTACACCTTC. It translates to CASSPGLYGYTF. This rearrangement joins TRBV19 to TRBJ1-2; D ambiguous. With 5 bases removed from V and 5 bases from J, the gap between germline ends came to 9 bases. Looked up from germline, CDR1 is LNHDA and CDR2 is SQIVND (reference sequence). The CDR3 is made up of 12 amino acids.

This clone turned up a few times. The chain has TRBV4-1 and TRBJ2-4; D is ambiguous. V shed 0 bases and J shed 4 bases, with 19 bases lying between them. CDR3 length equals 18 residues. CDR1 and CDR2 (germline): MGHRA, YSYEKL. For the CDR3, the DNA is TGCGCCAGCAGCCAAGAACCTGATCGAGGCCTCGGGAAAAACATTCAGTACTTC. Translation gives CASSQEPDRGLGKNIQYF.

With respect to this clone: This CDR3 is missing its conserved last phenylalanine or tryptophan, likely due to a read error. V is TRBV9 and J is TRBJ1-2; weak D call: TRBD1 (5 bases). CDR3 size: 13 residues. The germline V gene has CDR1 SGDLS and CDR2 YYNGEE. V dropped 6 bases and J dropped 8 bases, with 17 bases sitting between them. The chain's CDR3 is CASTPTPGGGYTS. As DNA, the CDR3 is TGTGCCAGCACCCCTACCCCGGGGGGGGGCTACACCTCC.

This chain joins TRBV27 and TRBJ2-3; maybe TRBD2 (6 bases). Trimming stripped 6 bases from V and 2 bases from J, with 15 bases between. This CDR3 spans 15 amino acids. Germline CDR1 MNHEY, CDR2 SMNVEV (reference sequence). The CDR3 DNA reads as TGTGCCAGCAGGCGCTCGGAGGGACTCACAGATACGCAGTATTTT. Protein: CASRRSEGLTDTQYF.

This clone was found once. V gene TRBV2 combines with J gene TRBJ1-2; D perhaps matches TRBD1 (6 bases). The ends were cut back, 11 bases at V and 5 bases at J, with 15 bases in the middle. CDR1 SNHLY and CDR2 FYNNEI come from the germline V gene. The CDR3 contains 12 residues. The CDR3 protein is CAGQGLGYGYTF. The CDR3 coding sequence is TGTGCCGGCCAGGGGTTGGGGTATGGCTACACCTTC.

A few counts support this clone. CDR3 residues: CSVATGAAAGGQYF. The CDR3 bases are TGCAGCGTAGCCACAGGGGCCGCGGCTGGCGGGCAGTACTTC. The J gene is TRBJ2-7, the V gene TRBV29-1, with TRBD1 matching 7 bases. CDR3 length: 14 residues. CDR1 and CDR2 from the germline V gene are SQVTM and ANQGSEA. V gave up 6 bases and J gave up 9 bases; unmatched junction bases: 17.

This clone was picked up one time. CDR3 protein: CASSVVGGHGYTF. In nucleotides, the CDR3 is TGTGCCAGCAGCGTAGTTGGAGGGCATGGCTACACCTTC. This chain connects TRBV9 to TRBJ1-2; unclear D gene. The V gene lost 0 bases and the J gene lost 6 bases, with 9 bases spanning the gap. The CDR3 sequence is 13 residues long. Germline-derived CDR1 and CDR2 are SGDLS and YYNGEE.

The V gene is TRBV7-8, the J gene TRBJ2-2; no definite D call. CDR1 is SGHVS and CDR2 is FQNEAQ in the germline V gene. V gave up 5 bases and J gave up 1 base, with 8 bases separating them. CDR3 length equals 14 residues. The CDR3 nucleotides read TGTGCCAGCAGCCTACCTGGGAACACCGGGGAGCTGTTTTTT. Protein sequence: CASSLPGNTGELFF.

Comments on this clone: The junction shows a germline mismatch at one end, possibly a read error. The chain couples TRBV5-1 to TRBJ2-5; D is ambiguous. Germline CDR1 is SGHRS and CDR2 is YFSETQ. The CDR3 consists of 15 residues. CDR3: CASGLGHTGQETQYF. The CDR3 bases are TGCGCCAGCGGCTTGGGCCACACGGGTCAAGAGACCCAGTACTTC.